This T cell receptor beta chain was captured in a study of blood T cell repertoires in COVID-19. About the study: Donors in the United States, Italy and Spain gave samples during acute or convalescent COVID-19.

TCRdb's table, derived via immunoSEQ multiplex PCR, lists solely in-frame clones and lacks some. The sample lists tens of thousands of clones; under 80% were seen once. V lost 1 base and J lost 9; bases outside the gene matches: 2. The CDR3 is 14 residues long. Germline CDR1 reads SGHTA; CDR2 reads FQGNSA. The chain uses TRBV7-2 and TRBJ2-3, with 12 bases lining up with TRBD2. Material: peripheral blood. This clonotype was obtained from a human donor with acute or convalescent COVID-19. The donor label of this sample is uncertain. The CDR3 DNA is TGTGCCAGCAGCTTAGGAACTAGCGGGAGGACGCAGTATTTT. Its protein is CASSLGTSGRTQYF.